The 29 T cell receptor beta chains below all came from one sample that was sequenced in a study of tumor and adjacent non-tumor tissue in lung cancer. The library came from three nested PCR rounds adapted from ARM-PCR protocols. TCRdb independently ran MiXCR on the multiplex PCR reads; one entry per CDR3 protein. Counted here are 40,000 to 55,000 distinct CDR3 sequences, just under 75% occurring once; the ten biggest clones make up around a quarter. The template was RNA from unsorted bulk tissue. The normal lung tissue was taken more than 3 cm from the tumor edge. Sequenced sample: distant non-tumor lung tissue. The source of these receptors is an older woman with non-small cell lung cancer.

For this clonotype: One junction end does not reproduce the germline sequence, and a read error may be involved. V gene TRBV28 combines with J gene TRBJ2-1; 9 bases agree with TRBD1. The CDR3 spans 14 residues. CDR1 MDHEN and CDR2 SYDVKM come from the germline V gene. Written as DNA, the CDR3 is TGTGCCAGCAGTTTGACAGGGGGGTTCAATGAGCAGATCTTC. Protein sequence: CASSLTGGFNEQIF.

CDR3 in DNA: TGTGCCAACACTGTACAGGGGATAAATGGCTACACCTTC. Amino acid sequence: CANTVQGINGYTF. The chain uses TRBV6-1 and TRBJ1-2, with 7 bases that match TRBD1. Germline assignment: CDR1 MNHNS and CDR2 SASEGT. The CDR3 spans 13 residues. With 10 bases clipped from V and 6 bases from J, the junction kept 11 bases outside the gene matches.

Comment on this clonotype: A much larger clonotype is one base distant, so this may be a read error. This chain connects TRBV28 to TRBJ1-5; possibly TRBD1 for D (5 bases). With 5 bases removed from V and 7 bases from J, the gap between germline ends came to 15 bases. Germline CDR1 is MDHEN and CDR2 is SYDVKM. This CDR3 region has 14 residues. CDR3 DNA sequence: TGTGCCAGCAGTGACCCACGGGGGGGGCAGCCCCAGCATTTT. This encodes CASSDPRGGQPQHF.

With respect to this clonotype: It is likely a read error, because the conserved phenylalanine at the end of the CDR3 is missing. The rearrangement uses TRBV6-2 or TRBV6-3 and TRBJ2-7; 7 bases are shared with TRBD1. V lost 10 bases to trimming and J lost 3 bases; unmatched junction nucleotides: 6. The germline V gene encodes CDR1 MNHEY and CDR2 SVGEGT. CDR3 size: 12 residues. CDR3 coding DNA: TGTGCCAACAGCACAGGGGACTACGAGCAGTACTAC. Translated: CANSTGDYEQYY.

This clonotype was counted a few times. The chain joins TRBV4-2 to TRBJ1-4, with D tentatively TRBD1 (5 bases). The ends were cut back, 4 bases at V and 8 bases at J, with 17 bases in the middle. The germline V gene encodes CDR1 LGHNA and CDR2 YNFKEQ. The CDR3 contains 15 residues. CDR3 in DNA: TGTGCCAGCAGCCGAGGGACTGGGGGTATGGAAAAACTGTTTTTT. Translated: CASSRGTGGMEKLFF.

This clonotype was seen a few times. The junction departs from the called germline gene at one end, perhaps through a read error. The chain employs TRBV6-5 and TRBJ1-1; maybe TRBD1 (5 bases). CDR3 length: 16 amino acids. Germline V lookup: CDR1 MNHEY, CDR2 SVGAGI. CDR3: CATSLTHVSTETEAFF. CDR3 in DNA: TGTGCCACCAGTCTTACTCACGTATCGACAGAGACTGAAGCTTTCTTT.

This clonotype has a handful of counts. One base away lies a much larger clone, so this may be a sequencing read error. V and J are TRBV28 and TRBJ2-7; D not resolved. CDR3 length: 14 residues. Trimming removed 4 bases from V and 5 bases from J, with 15 bases in between. Germline V CDR1 and CDR2: MDHEN, SYDVKM. The CDR3 nucleotides read TGTGCCAGCAGTTCTGCATCCCTGGATGACGAGCAGTACTTC. Protein sequence: CASSSASLDDEQYF.

Notes on this clonotype: A much larger clone sits a single nucleotide away, making a read error possible. This chain joins TRBV5-4 and TRBJ2-1; 8 bases align to TRBD2. The V and J ends lost 2 bases and 7 bases, in that order; junction bases with no gene match: 5. The CDR3 has 14 amino acids. Germline lookup yields CDR1 SGHNT and CDR2 YYREEE (reference sequence). The CDR3 nucleotides are TGTGCCAGCAGCTTCGGGACTAGTATAAATGAGCAGTTCTTC. Translation: CASSFGTSINEQFF.

Concerning this clonotype: An end of the junction does not agree with germline; a read error may underlie this. V is TRBV4-2 and J is TRBJ2-1; tentative D call: TRBD1 (6 bases). The germline gives CDR1 LGHNA, CDR2 YNFKEQ. This CDR3 is 17 amino acids long. Here the CDR3 reads CASSQKLEGDNRVEQIF. As DNA, the CDR3 is TGTGCCAGCAGCCAGAAACTAGAGGGGGATAACCGGGTGGAGCAGATCTTC.

The table lists this clonotype with many counts. One end of the junction does not line up with germline, which may come from a read error. This chain joins TRBV5-8 and TRBJ1-1, with TRBD1 as a possible D gene (5 bases). This CDR3 contains 9 residues. Germline CDR1 and CDR2: SGHTS and YDEGEE. The CDR3 region is CASRFGTAF. The CDR3 region has the DNA TGTGCCAGCAGGTTTGGGACGGCGTTT.

A word on this clonotype: Because the CDR3's place on the DNA is in doubt, the DNA is left out and the CDR3 is given as listed by TCRdb. CDR3 protein: CACSLASGGTYYCYTF. The V and J genes are TRBV28 and TRBJ1-2; the tabulated D call, TRBD1, remains unverified against the DNA. The CDR3 length equals 16 residues, ends included. From germline, CDR1 is MDHEN and CDR2 SYDVKM.

To note about this clonotype: At one boundary the junction diverges from the germline segment, which might be a read error. The chain links TRBV6-5 to TRBJ1-2; D possibly corresponds to TRBD1 (6 bases). In germline, CDR1 is MNHEY, CDR2 SVGAGI. CDR3 length: 15 residues. The chain's CDR3 is CANSYYGTPNYGYTF. The CDR3 DNA sequence: TGTGCCAACAGTTACTATGGGACACCCAATTATGGCTACACCTTC.

With respect to this clonotype: One junction end does not reproduce the germline sequence, and a read error may be involved. V gene TRBV4-2 combines with J gene TRBJ2-7; 7 bases are shared with TRBD2. The CDR3 has 14 residues. CDR1 is LGHNA, CDR2 YNFKEQ, per germline. CDR3: CVSSQASGDYEQYF. CDR3 DNA sequence: TGTGTCAGCAGCCAAGCTAGCGGAGACTACGAGCAGTACTTC.

Comment on this clonotype: The germline gene is not matched at one end of the junction; a read error may be the cause. The chain carries TRBV29-1 and TRBJ1-2, with TRBD1 matching 7 bases. The CDR3 is 15 amino acids. CDR1 SQVTM and CDR2 ANQGSEA come from the germline V gene. The CDR3, as DNA: TGCAGCTCCCAGGGGGTCGGGATTGCTAACTATGGCTACACGTTC. Protein: CSSQGVGIANYGYTF. Drawing the rest from reference TRBV29-1 and TRBJ1-2, the complete variable domain is SAVISQKPSRDICQRGTSLTIQCQVDSQVTMMFWYRQQPGQSLTLIATANQGSEATYESGFVIDKFPISRPNLTFSTLTVSNMSPEDSSIYLCSSQGVGIANYGYTFGSGTRLTVV.

About this clonotype itself: Just one base apart from a much larger clone, this may be a read error. Since no conserved phenylalanine or tryptophan closes the CDR3, a read error is the likely cause. J is TRBJ1-2 and V is TRBV28, with D uncertain. The CDR3 sequence is 15 residues long. Germline V gene lookup returns CDR1 MDHEN and CDR2 SYDVKM. V was trimmed by 6 bases and J by 2 bases, leaving 16 bases between them. CDR3 nucleotide sequence: TGTGCCAGCAGATCACCACAGACGGGGAACTATGGCTACACCCTC. This encodes CASRSPQTGNYGYTL.

With respect to this clonotype: A junction boundary mismatches the germline segment, possibly from a read error. The V gene is TRBV29-1, the J gene TRBJ2-4; D remains unclear. The CDR3 sequence is 12 residues long. Germline V lookup: CDR1 SQVTM, CDR2 ANQGSEA. CDR3 sequence: CTVEHEINIQYF. The CDR3 DNA reads as TGCACCGTTGAACATGAGATAAACATTCAGTACTTC.

Notes on this clonotype: The junction departs from germline at one end; a sequencing error may be responsible. This chain uses TRBV12-3 or TRBV12-4 with TRBJ2-5; 7 bases are a match to TRBD2. There are 15 residues in the CDR3. The CDR3 is CVSSPDGGSGETQYF. DNA of the CDR3: TGTGTCAGCAGTCCCGACGGCGGGAGTGGGGAGACCCAATATTTC.

V is TRBV12-3 or TRBV12-4 and J is TRBJ1-1; no clear D. V lost 7 bases and J lost 8, with 23 bases in between. There are 15 residues in the CDR3. DNA for the CDR3: TGTGCCAGCACTCCGGAAAGCGGCGGGATACACGAAGCTTTCTTT. Translated, it gives CASTPESGGIHEAFF.

There are a few counts of this clonotype. This chain connects TRBV6-5 to TRBJ2-1; TRBD1 matches at 9 bases. After removal of 4 bases from V and 8 bases from J, the junction contained 9 bases not matched to a gene. This CDR3 has 15 amino acids. Germline CDR1 MNHEY, CDR2 SVGAGI. The CDR3 is CASSLPGQGSDEQFF. The CDR3 DNA reads as TGTGCCAGCAGTTTACCGGGACAGGGTAGCGATGAGCAGTTCTTC.

This clonotype was detected many times. This sequence joins TRBV10-2 and TRBJ2-6; D unresolved. This CDR3 is 15 amino acids long. Trimming left V 5 bases short and J 0 bases short, with 8 bases between. Germline V CDR1 and CDR2: WSHSY, SAAADI. CDR3 bases: TGCGCCAGCAGTTACACCTCCTCTGGGGCCAACGTCCTGACTTTC. It yields the protein CASSYTSSGANVLTF.

There are many counts of this clonotype. The V call is TRBV30, the J call TRBJ2-3, with 9 bases lining up with TRBD2. Germline V gene sequence: CDR1 GTSNPN, CDR2 SVGIG (reference sequence). The CDR3 length is 14 residues. J lost 2 bases, V lost 4 bases, and 4 bases had no gene match. CDR3 coding DNA: TGTGCCTGGACTAGCGGGACCAACACAGATACGCAGTATTTT. Translated, it gives CAWTSGTNTDTQYF.

About this clonotype itself: A junction boundary mismatches the germline segment, possibly from a read error. The chain recombines TRBV2 with TRBJ2-1, with 8 bases lining up with TRBD2. The CDR3 has 14 amino acids. Germline CDR1 and CDR2: SNHLY and FYNNEI. The DNA for the CDR3 is TGTGCCAGCACCAGCGGGAGCTCCTACATTGAGCAGTTCTTC. Encoded protein: CASTSGSSYIEQFF.

This clonotype was seen a handful of times. This CDR3 fails to terminate in the conserved phenylalanine or tryptophan, so it likely reflects a read error. This rearrangement joins TRBV7-9 to TRBJ1-1; D unclear. V lost 5 bases and J 0 bases, leaving 10 bases between the germline ends. Germline CDR1 and CDR2: SEHNR and FQNEAQ (reference sequence). CDR3 size: 14 residues. CDR3 amino acids: CASSREGVNTEAFI. The CDR3 nucleotides read TGTGCCAGCAGCCGAGAAGGCGTGAACACTGAAGCTTTCATT.

A word on this clonotype: Possible read error: a much larger clone is one base away. J is TRBJ2-1 and V is TRBV7-8, with D perhaps TRBD2 (5 bases). This CDR3 region has 18 residues. Germline-derived CDR1 and CDR2 are SGHVS and FQNEAQ. CDR3 region: CASSLLASGPTSYYEQFF. CDR3 coding DNA: TGTGCCAGCAGCCTCCTCGCGAGCGGCCCAACCTCCTACTATGAGCAGTTCTTC.

This clonotype was found a few times. This may be a read error: a much more frequent sequence differs by one nucleotide. This chain uses TRBV5-4 with TRBJ2-3; D may be TRBD1 (5 bases). Germline CDR1 and CDR2: SGHNT and YYREEE (reference sequence). The CDR3 is made up of 13 amino acids. CDR3 sequence (DNA): TGTGCCAGCAGCACCCGACAGACAGATACGCGGTATTTT. Protein product: CASSTRQTDTRYF.

Comments on this clonotype: At one end the junction does not follow the germline gene, possibly because of a read error. The chain uses TRBV10-1 and TRBJ2-2, with TRBD2 as a possible D gene (5 bases). This CDR3 is 12 amino acids long. CDR1 and CDR2 from the germline V gene are WNHNN and SYGVQD (reference sequence). The CDR3 sequence: CASASIVGDLFF. The CDR3 DNA is TGCGCCAGCGCTAGTATTGTCGGGGATCTGTTTTTT.

Of note for this clonotype: One end of the junction varies from germline; a read error may be responsible. The V and J genes are TRBV4-1 and TRBJ2-1, with D unclear. Germline loops: CDR1 MGHRA, CDR2 YSYEKL. This CDR3 contains 14 residues. CDR3 in amino acids: CARSQEATVNEQFF. CDR3 in DNA: TGTGCCAGAAGCCAAGAGGCAACCGTGAATGAGCAGTTCTTC.

Turning to this clonotype: No conserved phenylalanine or tryptophan ends this CDR3, so it is likely a read error. The DNA is omitted, as the CDR3 cannot be located on it reliably, and the CDR3 follows TCRdb's listing. V usage is TRBV11-2 and J usage is TRBJ2-7; whether TRBD1, the table's D call, matches the DNA was not checked. Germline CDR1 reads SGHAT; CDR2 reads FQNNGV. The CDR3 is made up of 15 amino acids, end residues included. The CDR3 region is CARSSGTGAFHELYL.

The chain combines TRBV6-2 or TRBV6-3 with TRBJ2-5, with D hard to call. The germline V gene encodes CDR1 MNHEY and CDR2 SVGEGT. Trimming took 4 bases from V and 3 from J, leaving 12 bases between them. This CDR3 is built from 14 residues. CDR3 DNA sequence: TGTGCCAGCAGTTTTACAGATTCCGAAGAGACCCAGTACTTC. It yields the protein CASSFTDSEETQYF.